The 16 T cell receptor beta chains presented below share a single source sample, sequenced in a study of blood T cell repertoires in COVID-19. Data came from immunoSEQ multiplex PCR; TCRdb stores just in-frame clones and leaves some out. The table lists 130,000 to 150,000 clones, roughly 86% of them singletons. The sample consisted of peripheral blood. The receptors were gathered from a human donor with acute or convalescent COVID-19. The donor label of this sample is uncertain.

V gene TRBV30 combines with J gene TRBJ1-6; TRBD1 aligns across 9 bases. The length of the CDR3 is 14 residues. CDR1 and CDR2 from the germline V gene are GTSNPN and SVGIG (reference sequence). V lost 5 bases to trimming and J lost 10 bases; unmatched junction nucleotides: 9. CDR3 amino acids: CAWDAGTGNSPLHF. DNA of the CDR3: TGTGCCTGGGATGCCGGGACAGGGAACTCACCCCTCCACTTT.

Only a few counts were recorded for this clone. The chain recombines TRBV12-3 or TRBV12-4 with TRBJ1-4; maybe TRBD1 (5 bases). V gave up 8 bases and J gave up 4 bases, with 8 bases separating them. The CDR3 has 12 residues. The CDR3: CASGAINEKLFF. The CDR3 nucleotides read TGTGCCAGCGGGGCCATTAATGAAAAACTGTTTTTT.

This chain connects TRBV5-5 to TRBJ2-1; TRBD1 matches at 10 bases. Germline CDR1 reads SGHKS; CDR2 reads YYEKEE (reference sequence). Trimming removed 4 bases from V and 4 bases from J; junction bases left unmatched: 8. The CDR3 totals 16 residues. The CDR3 nucleotides are TGTGCCAGCAGCAACTCCCGGGACAGGGGTTACAATGAGCAGTTCTTC. Its protein product is CASSNSRDRGYNEQFF.

This chain links TRBV29-1 with TRBJ1-4, with D possibly matching TRBD1 (5 bases). The V gene's germline CDR1 is SQVTM and CDR2 ANQGSEA. The ends were cut back, 3 bases at V and 8 bases at J, with 13 bases in the middle. The CDR3 contains 13 residues. DNA of the CDR3: TGCAGCGTTGATGGGCAGGGAGGAGAAAAACTGTTTTTT. Encoded protein: CSVDGQGGEKLFF.

This clone has ten or more counts. This rearrangement joins TRBV7-9 to TRBJ1-5; D is ambiguous. CDR1 is SEHNR, CDR2 FQNEAQ, per germline (reference sequence). Trimming removed 1 base from V and 7 bases from J, with 11 bases in between. The CDR3 has 14 amino acids. The CDR3 loop reads CASSLVEDVQPQHF. DNA of the CDR3: TGTGCCAGCAGCTTAGTTGAGGATGTCCAGCCCCAGCATTTT.

This clone was picked up a small number of times. V is TRBV30 and J is TRBJ1-5; no definite D call. The germline gives CDR1 GTSNPN, CDR2 SVGIG (reference sequence). There are 13 residues in the CDR3. V dropped 5 bases and J dropped 7 bases, with 15 bases sitting between them. The CDR3 loop is CAWSKSLYQPQHF. The CDR3 nucleotides are TGTGCCTGGTCCAAATCCCTCTACCAGCCCCAGCATTTT. Based on the CDR3 plus reference TRBV30 and TRBJ1-5, the full variable domain is SQTIHQWPATLVQPVGSPLSLECTVEGTSNPNLYWYRQAAGRGLQLLFYSVGIGQISSEVPQNLSASRPQDRQFILSSKKLLLSDSGFYLCAWSKSLYQPQHFGDGTRLSIL.

This clone was observed a few times. The chain combines TRBV9 with TRBJ1-4; 7 nucleotides agree with TRBD1. V lost 3 bases, J lost 8 bases, and 4 bases stayed unmatched. Germline V gives CDR1 SGDLS, CDR2 YYNGEE. The length of the CDR3 is 13 residues. The CDR3 loop reads CASSGQGLEKLFF. Written as DNA, the CDR3 is TGTGCCAGCAGCGGACAGGGTTTGGAAAAACTGTTTTTT.

This chain joins TRBV27 and TRBJ2-5; TRBD2 matches 8 bases. V shed 5 bases and J 3 bases; nucleotides not matched to a gene: 14. Per the germline V gene, CDR1 is MNHEY and CDR2 is SMNVEV (reference sequence). The CDR3 spans 17 residues. The CDR3 coding sequence is TGTGCCAGCAGTATCACAGCCCCCAGCGGGGGCAAAGAGACCCAGTACTTC. It yields the protein CASSITAPSGGKETQYF.

The gene calls are TRBV18 and TRBJ2-1; 10 positions match TRBD2. CDR3 size: 17 residues. J lost 4 bases, V lost 6 bases, and 12 bases had no gene match. Germline V gene data show CDR1 as KGHSH and CDR2 as LQKENI. CDR3 nucleotides: TGTGCCAGCTCCCAACTTGTGACGACTAGCGGGTACAATGAGCAGTTCTTC. Translation gives CASSQLVTTSGYNEQFF.

The chain employs TRBV5-1 and TRBJ1-2; 10 nucleotides align to TRBD1. Germline V gives CDR1 SGHRS, CDR2 YFSETQ. The CDR3 runs to 15 residues. Losses at the gene ends were 7 bases for V and 1 base for J; bases not matched to a gene: 7. The DNA of the CDR3 is TGCGCCAGCGACGCCGGGACAGGGGTTAACTATGGCTACACCTTC. It is translated as CASDAGTGVNYGYTF.

The V call is TRBV19, the J call TRBJ2-2, with D tentatively TRBD1 (6 bases). The CDR3 runs to 15 residues. Trimming left V 8 bases short and J 2 bases short, with 15 bases between. CDR1 is LNHDA, CDR2 SQIVND, per germline (reference sequence). CDR3 nucleotide sequence: TGTGCCAGTGGGAAGGACAGCTTTAACACCGGGGAGCTGTTTTTT. It yields the protein CASGKDSFNTGELFF.

The J gene is TRBJ1-6, the V gene TRBV30; TRBD1 is a possible D gene (5 bases). The CDR3 length is 14 residues. V was cut by 1 base and J by 6 bases, with 10 bases left in between. CDR1 and CDR2 (germline): GTSNPN, SVGIG (reference sequence). The CDR3 DNA is TGTGCCTGGAGTGCGGGACTTACTAATTCACCCCTCCACTTT. This codes for CAWSAGLTNSPLHF.

The J gene is TRBJ1-6, the V gene TRBV6-2 or TRBV6-3, with a weak D call TRBD1 (6 bases). CDR1 and CDR2 (germline): MNHEY, SVGEGT. The V end lost 5 bases, the J end lost 9 bases, and 11 bases lay between the germline ends. This CDR3 comprises 13 residues. The CDR3 sequence is CASSGGQFSPLHF. DNA of the CDR3: TGTGCCAGCAGTGGAGGACAGTTTTCACCCCTCCACTTT.

This chain links TRBV3-1 (or the pseudogene TRBV3-2) with TRBJ2-2; D ambiguous. The CDR3 length is 15 residues. V was shortened by 7 bases and J by 3 bases, with 15 bases between the two germline ends. Germline CDR1 and CDR2: LGHDT and YNNKEL (reference sequence). DNA of the CDR3: TGTGCCAGCATGTACGCCAGACTGTACACCGGGGAGCTGTTTTTT. Translating it yields CASMYARLYTGELFF.

The CDR3 spells CASSLYGTWDSYNSPLHF. CDR3 nucleotide sequence: TGTGCCAGCAGTTTATACGGGACATGGGATAGCTATAATTCACCCCTCCACTTT. V and J are TRBV28 and TRBJ1-6; a weak D match, TRBD1 (6 bases). V lost 1 base and J lost 3, with 16 bases in between. The CDR3 totals 18 residues. Germline CDR1 and CDR2: MDHEN and SYDVKM.

This clone was seen a handful of times. The chain is built from TRBV30 and TRBJ1-1; D is possibly TRBD1 (6 bases). CDR1 and CDR2 from the germline V gene are GTSNPN and SVGIG (reference sequence). V shed 0 bases and J shed 5 bases, with 19 bases lying between them. This CDR3 spans 16 amino acids. Written as DNA, the CDR3 is TGTGCCTGGAGTGTAGGGAGGCGGGGGGCGCGAACTGAAGCTTTCTTT. Its translation: CAWSVGRRGARTEAFF.